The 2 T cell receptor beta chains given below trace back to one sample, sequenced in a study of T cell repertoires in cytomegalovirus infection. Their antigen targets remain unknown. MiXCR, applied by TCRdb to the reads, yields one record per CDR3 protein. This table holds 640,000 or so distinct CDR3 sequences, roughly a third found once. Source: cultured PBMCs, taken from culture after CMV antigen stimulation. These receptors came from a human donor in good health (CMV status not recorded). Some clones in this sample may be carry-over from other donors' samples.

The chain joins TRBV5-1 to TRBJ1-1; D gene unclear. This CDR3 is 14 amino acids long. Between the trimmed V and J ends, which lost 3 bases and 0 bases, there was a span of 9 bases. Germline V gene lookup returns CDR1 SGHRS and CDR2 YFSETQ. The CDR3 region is CASSSVGMNTEAFF. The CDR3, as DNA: TGCGCCAGCAGCTCCGTGGGGATGAACACTGAAGCTTTCTTT.

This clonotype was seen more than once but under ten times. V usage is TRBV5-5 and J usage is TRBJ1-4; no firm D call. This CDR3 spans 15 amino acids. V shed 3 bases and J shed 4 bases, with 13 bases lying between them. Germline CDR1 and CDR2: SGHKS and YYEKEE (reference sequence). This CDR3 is CASSYGPMNNEKLFF. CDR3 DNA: TGTGCCAGCAGCTACGGACCCATGAATAATGAAAAACTGTTTTTT.